This T cell receptor (beta chain) was documented in a study of blood T cell repertoires in COVID-19 (TCRdb year 2020). Describing the broader study: Collaborator samples came from the United States, Italy and Spain and covered acute and convalescent phases of COVID-19. The repertoires were released in a freely available public database intended as a resource for research on the immune response to SARS-CoV-2. The dataset comprised deeply sampled blood TCRbeta repertoires from subjects exposed to, actively infected with, or recovered from COVID-19. The material from the prospective study consisted of cDNA or gDNA derived from T cells, B-cell-depleted T cells, or PBMCs. HLA class I and class II types, where available, came from metadata supplied by the sample provider rather than from assay-based typing. The sample metadata nearly always contained a de-identified subject ID, COVID-19 status, age in years and sex. Samples came from the ongoing ImmuneRACE study (first 160 participants) plus 1,254 subjects from 6 global collaborators.

Worth noting for this clone: Its antigen remains unidentified. No much larger clone is present one base from it, and per-base qualities are unavailable.

Trimming takes 5 bases off V and 0 bases off J; junction bases not matched to a gene: 10. CDR1 MDHEN and CDR2 SYDVKM are derived from the germline V gene. Including cysteine and phenylalanine, the CDR3 has 19 amino acids. The retained sequence is limited to the CDR3, 57 bases, with the frame set at the first base. Each collaborating institution followed its own protocols to collect whole blood in K2EDTA tubes. For TCRbeta analysis, collaborators shipped samples in one of three forms: frozen whole blood, isolated PBMCs, or DNA extracted from either of those sample types. The paper's findings and limits, for the study overall: Clinical and demographic metadata were provided uncurated, with the amount varying by source and participant.

TCRbeta CDR3 regions were amplified from genomic DNA using the immunoSEQ Assay, a bias-controlled multiplex PCR. In the paper's pipeline: The number of nucleated cells in each sample was estimated by amplification of reference gene primers within the assay. Sequence reads were collapsed and filtered to measure the absolute abundance of every unique TCRbeta CDR3 rearrangement. For each sample, productive Simpson clonality was calculated by taking the square root of Simpson's diversity index across productive rearrangements. In its TCRdb copy, this immuneACCESS table keeps in-frame sequences only and misses some clones. Where compared with another copy, unresolved V genes explain less than half of these, and the others have no known cause. D and trimming were read from the DNA, whereas the V and J calls and clone size are those reported in that table. The sample table contains some 190,000 clones; only one count was recorded for 88% of them. About 1% of the sample is taken by the ten largest.

This TCR came from a man aged 30 to 45 with acute or convalescent COVID-19. The specimen was peripheral blood. The rearrangement joined TRBV28 to TRBJ2-5; TRBD2 aligns with 15 central bases. The CDR3 corresponds to CASSTRTSGRDYYQETQYF. The bases are TGTGCCAGCAGTACACGGACTAGCGGGAGGGATTACTACCAAGAGACCCAGTACTTC. The full variable domain, with segments outside the CDR3 supplied by the reference TRBV28 and TRBJ2-5 proteins, appears as DVKVTQSSRYLVKRTGEKVFLECVQDMDHENMFWYRQDPGLGLRLIYFSYDVKMKEKGDIPEGYSVSREKKERFSLILESASTNQTSMYLCASSTRTSGRDYYQETQYFGPGTRLLVL.